One sample yielded the 25 T cell receptor beta chains listed below, sequenced in a study of patients and donors after allogeneic stem cell transplantation (TCRdb year 2020). The library was obtained by RT-PCR. For sequencing, a NextSeq 550 was employed. TCRdb took the public reads, trimmed them with fastp at Q25, ran MiXCR for clone calling and kept in-frame beta chains. A single entry per CDR3 protein holds the most common genes and DNA from its merged rows. A total of 150,000 to 200,000 distinct CDR3 sequences appear in this sample, 24% of them only once. The top ten constitute approximately 26% of the sample. The specimen sequenced was blood, either unsorted or a sorted T cell fraction (not recorded which). Every receptor here comes from a human donor who was either an allogeneic HSCT recipient or a stem cell or donor lymphocyte infusion donor (not recorded which). It is not recorded whose cells these are; they may come from a transplant donor.

The chain employs TRBV5-1 and TRBJ2-4, with D uncertain. The CDR3 runs 14 residues. The germline V gene encodes CDR1 SGHRS and CDR2 YFSETQ. The V end was cut by 4 bases, the J end by 6 bases, with 14 bases between. The CDR3 sequence: CASSLDLAGNIQYF. CDR3 coding DNA: TGCGCCAGCAGCCTGGACCTGGCCGGAAACATTCAGTACTTC.

This clonotype came up a few times. The CDR3 sequence is CASRIPTGPYGYTF. Here the CDR3 DNA reads TGTGCCAGCCGGATCCCGACAGGGCCATATGGCTACACCTTC. The chain recombines TRBV28 with TRBJ1-2; TRBD1 matches 7 bases. The germline CDR1 and CDR2 sequences are MDHEN and SYDVKM. The CDR3 loop spans 14 amino acids. The V segment lost 8 bases and the J segment 5 bases; nucleotides outside the gene matches: 11.

V is TRBV5-1 and J is TRBJ1-1; possibly TRBD1 for D (6 bases). Germline V CDR1 and CDR2: SGHRS, YFSETQ. The CDR3 spans 14 residues. V shed 2 bases and J shed 7 bases, with 15 bases lying between them. CDR3 sequence: CASSFVMGGDEAFF. The DNA for the CDR3 is TGCGCCAGCAGCTTTGTTATGGGGGGCGATGAAGCTTTCTTT.

The chain joins TRBV12-3 or TRBV12-4 to TRBJ1-5; 9 nucleotides line up with TRBD1. The CDR3 spans 14 residues. The J segment lost 5 bases and the V segment lost 6 bases, leaving 5 bases of the junction unmatched. CDR3 sequence reads: CASRTGQGHQPQHF. DNA for the CDR3: TGTGCCAGCAGAACGGGACAGGGTCATCAGCCCCAGCATTTT.

A few counts support this clonotype. The V gene is TRBV12-3 or TRBV12-4, the J gene TRBJ1-4, with D tentatively TRBD1 (5 bases). The CDR3 runs to 12 residues. Trimming left V 7 bases short and J 13 bases short, with 16 bases between. The CDR3 bases are TGTGCCAGCAAAAAGGACGGGGGAGGACTGTTTTTT. Translating gives CASKKDGGGLFF.

This rearrangement joins TRBV7-2 to TRBJ2-3; D possibly uses TRBD1 or TRBD2 (5 bases each). Trimming removed 4 bases from V and 3 bases from J, with 11 bases in between. There are 14 residues in the CDR3. Germline-derived CDR1 and CDR2 are SGHTA and FQGNSA. The CDR3 here is CASSSFGGTDTQYF. CDR3 nucleotide sequence: TGTGCCAGCAGCTCATTTGGGGGAACAGATACGCAGTATTTT.

The chain carries TRBV6-2 or TRBV6-3 and TRBJ1-1; D remains ambiguous. The germline V gene encodes CDR1 MNHEY and CDR2 SVGEGT. The CDR3 has 15 residues. Trimming took off 2 bases at V and 0 bases at J, with 10 bases between the two ends. The CDR3 is CASSYGISMNTEAFF. CDR3 nucleotide sequence: TGTGCCAGCAGTTACGGTATCTCCATGAACACTGAAGCTTTCTTT.

The rearrangement joins TRBV3-1 to TRBJ2-7; D uncertain. The CDR3 is made up of 13 amino acids. CDR1 is LGHDT and CDR2 is YNNKEL in the germline V gene (reference sequence). Trimming stripped 5 bases from V and 4 bases from J, with 12 bases between. CDR3 DNA sequence: TGTGCCAGCAGCAAAGGGATTGGGTACGAGCAGTACTTC. It translates to CASSKGIGYEQYF.

V and J are TRBV11-2 and TRBJ2-3; 13 bases map to TRBD2. Trimming removed 6 bases from V and 5 bases from J; junction bases left unmatched: 8. The length of the CDR3 is 16 residues. Germline-derived CDR1 and CDR2 are SGHAT and FQNNGV. CDR3: CASRKGLAGVGDTQYF. The CDR3 DNA is TGTGCCAGCAGAAAAGGACTAGCGGGAGTAGGAGATACGCAGTATTTT.

The genes are TRBV21-1 and TRBJ2-3; the listed D gene, TRBD1, was not tested against the DNA. TRBV21-1 is assigned pseudogene status. The CDR3 covers 16 residues. This CDR3 is CASSKKGSLEADTQYF. The CDR3 nucleotides are TGTGCCAGCAGCAAAAAGGGGTCCCTGGAAGCGGATACGCAGTATTTT.

The chain recombines TRBV6-5 with TRBJ1-2, with D possibly matching TRBD1 (6 bases). Trimming took off 6 bases at V and 8 bases at J, with 16 bases between the two ends. Germline CDR1 and CDR2: MNHEY and SVGAGI. The CDR3 sequence is 13 residues long. DNA of the CDR3: TGTGCCAGCAGCAGCGGGGGGGCCCGGGGCTACACCTTC. This codes for CASSSGGARGYTF.

The gene calls are TRBV6-1 and TRBJ1-4, with a tentative D call TRBD1 (5 bases). The CDR3 has 15 amino acids. V was trimmed by 2 bases and J by 3 bases, leaving 10 bases between them. Looked up from germline, CDR1 is MNHNS and CDR2 is SASEGT. The CDR3 reads CASSELGGANEKLFF. CDR3 coding DNA: TGTGCCAGCAGTGAACTTGGGGGGGCTAATGAAAAACTGTTTTTT.

This clonotype was observed a few times. The chain carries TRBV14 and TRBJ2-3; D gene uncertain. The germline gives CDR1 SGHDN, CDR2 FVKESK. Trimming removed 1 base from V and 1 base from J, with 6 bases in between. The CDR3 runs 14 residues. The CDR3 DNA is TGTGCCAGCAGCCAAGTTCGGCGCACAGATACGCAGTATTTT. This codes for CASSQVRRTDTQYF.

In its sample, this clonotype was seen many times. CDR3 residues: CASSWRSSPLHF. For the CDR3, the DNA is TGTGCCAGCAGCTGGAGGAGTTCACCCCTCCACTTT. V is TRBV5-6 and J is TRBJ1-6; D not certain. The germline V gene encodes CDR1 SGHDT and CDR2 YYEEEE. With 3 bases removed from V and 9 bases from J, the gap between germline ends came to 7 bases. This CDR3 region has 12 residues.

Only a few counts were recorded for this clonotype. The V gene is TRBV12-3 or TRBV12-4, the J gene TRBJ1-2, with TRBD1 as a possible D gene (5 bases). The CDR3 runs 14 residues. Trimming took 5 bases from V and 1 from J, leaving 11 bases between them. The CDR3 loop is CASSRQPNNYGYTF. Written as DNA, the CDR3 is TGTGCCAGCAGTCGACAGCCTAATAACTATGGCTACACCTTC.

V usage is TRBV6-1 and J usage is TRBJ1-1; D gene uncertain. The germline V and J ends were trimmed by 2 bases and 4 bases, with 8 bases remaining between them. This CDR3 comprises 13 residues. From germline, CDR1 is MNHNS and CDR2 SASEGT. The CDR3 is CASSESSPTEAFF. The CDR3 DNA is TGTGCCAGCAGTGAATCTAGCCCCACTGAAGCTTTCTTT.

The chain combines TRBV29-1 with TRBJ1-1; perhaps TRBD1 as D (6 bases). The germline gives CDR1 SQVTM, CDR2 ANQGSEA. Trimming cost V 7 bases and J 2 bases, with 11 bases left between them. The CDR3 has 12 residues. DNA of the CDR3: TGCAGCGGTGGGACACCAAACACTGAAGCTTTCTTT. Translating it yields CSGGTPNTEAFF.

The V and J genes are TRBV18 and TRBJ2-3; 9 bases are a match to TRBD2. Germline assignment: CDR1 KGHSH and CDR2 LQKENI. With 0 bases clipped from V and 3 bases from J, the junction kept 7 bases outside the gene matches. The CDR3 has 17 residues. The CDR3 reads CASSPPLREGRTDTQYF. The CDR3 bases are TGTGCCAGCTCACCACCACTGCGGGAGGGCCGTACAGATACGCAGTATTTT.

This clonotype was seen only a few times. The chain uses TRBV20-1 and TRBJ2-7, with TRBD1 as a possible D gene (5 bases). Germline CDR1 and CDR2: DFQATT and SNEGSKA (reference sequence). The CDR3 extends over 12 amino acids. V gave up 3 bases and J gave up 4 bases, with 10 bases separating them. CDR3 DNA sequence: TGCAGTGCTAGTTTGACAGAGTACGAGCAGTACTTC. Translated, it gives CSASLTEYEQYF.

This clonotype was found many times. V usage is TRBV6-5 and J usage is TRBJ1-6; D is possibly TRBD1 (5 bases). CDR1 and CDR2 (germline): MNHEY, SVGAGI. This CDR3 contains 16 residues. Trimming pared 0 bases from V and 10 bases from J, leaving 16 bases between. The CDR3 nucleotides are TGTGCCAGCAGTTACTCACTCCAGGGAGGAGGATCACCCCTCCACTTT. Its translation: CASSYSLQGGGSPLHF.

This clonotype turned up a few times. The rearrangement uses TRBV20-1 and TRBJ2-3, with 8 nucleotides matching TRBD1. CDR3 size: 13 residues. Germline lookup yields CDR1 DFQATT and CDR2 SNEGSKA (reference sequence). Germline trimming cut 6 bases from V and 1 base from J; bases unmatched to any gene: 3. CDR3 amino acids: CSAGTGGTDTQYF. CDR3 DNA sequence: TGCAGTGCCGGGACAGGAGGCACAGATACGCAGTATTTT.

This clonotype turned up a few times. This chain uses TRBV20-1 with TRBJ1-1; D is undetermined. V was cut by 5 bases and J by 8 bases, with 12 bases left in between. The CDR3 runs 11 residues. Germline CDR1 reads DFQATT; CDR2 reads SNEGSKA (reference sequence). The CDR3 loop reads CSARRTGEAFF. The CDR3 nucleotides read TGCAGTGCTCGCCGGACTGGGGAAGCTTTCTTT.

This clonotype has more than one count but fewer than ten. The V and J genes are TRBV20-1 and TRBJ1-2, with a possible D match to TRBD1 (5 bases). The CDR3 has 14 amino acids. V was trimmed by 6 bases and J by 1 base, leaving 15 bases between them. Germline loops: CDR1 DFQATT, CDR2 SNEGSKA (reference sequence). DNA for the CDR3: TGCAGTGCCTCAAGCAGACAGAGTAACTATGGCTACACCTTC. Protein: CSASSRQSNYGYTF.

This clonotype occurred a few times. The chain has TRBV7-9 and TRBJ1-1; no clear D gene. Germline assignment: CDR1 SEHNR and CDR2 FQNEAQ (reference sequence). V dropped 0 bases and J dropped 5 bases, with 16 bases sitting between them. The CDR3 loop spans 16 amino acids. CDR3 region: CASSLAAGYLRTEAFF. CDR3 nucleotides: TGTGCCAGCAGCTTAGCGGCGGGCTACCTACGTACTGAAGCTTTCTTT.

The V and J genes are TRBV18 and TRBJ2-3; no clear D gene. Trimming removed 3 bases from V and 0 bases from J, with 4 bases in between. The germline CDR1 and CDR2 sequences are KGHSH and LQKENI. This CDR3 spans 13 amino acids. As DNA, the CDR3 is TGTGCCAGCTCACCGCTTAGCACAGATACGCAGTATTTT. The encoded protein is CASSPLSTDTQYF.